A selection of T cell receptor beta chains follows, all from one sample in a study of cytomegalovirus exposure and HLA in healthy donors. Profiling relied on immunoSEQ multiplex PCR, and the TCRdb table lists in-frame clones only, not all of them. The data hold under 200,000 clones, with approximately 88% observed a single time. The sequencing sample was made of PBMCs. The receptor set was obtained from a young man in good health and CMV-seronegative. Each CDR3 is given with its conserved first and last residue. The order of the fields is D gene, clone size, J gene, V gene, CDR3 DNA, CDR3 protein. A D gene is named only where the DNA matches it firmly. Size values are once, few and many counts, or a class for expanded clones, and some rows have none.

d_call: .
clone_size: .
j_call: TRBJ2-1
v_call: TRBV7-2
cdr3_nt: TGTGCCAGCAGCTTAGTCGCGGGGACTTACAATGAGCAGTTCTTC
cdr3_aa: CASSLVAGTYNEQFF

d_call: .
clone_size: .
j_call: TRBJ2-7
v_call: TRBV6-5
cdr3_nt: TGTGCCAGCGAGGGGGTGGGTGAGCAGTACTTC
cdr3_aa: CASEGVGEQYF

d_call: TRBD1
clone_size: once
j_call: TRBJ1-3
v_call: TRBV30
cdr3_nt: TGTGCCTGGAGTGTCCGAGGACAGGGAACTGGAAACACCATATATTTT
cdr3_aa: CAWSVRGQGTGNTIYF

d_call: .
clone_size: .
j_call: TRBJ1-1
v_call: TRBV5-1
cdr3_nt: TGCGCCAGCAGCTTGGACAGGGTATTTCCTGAAGCTTTCTTT
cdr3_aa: CASSLDRVFPEAFF

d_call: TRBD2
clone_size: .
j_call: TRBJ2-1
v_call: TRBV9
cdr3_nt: TGTGCCAGCAGCCCGCGACTAGCGGGTTCCTACAATGAGCAGTTCTTC
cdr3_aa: CASSPRLAGSYNEQFF

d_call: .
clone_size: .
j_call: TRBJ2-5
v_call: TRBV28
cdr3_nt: TGTGCCAGCAGTTCTTACTGGCGGGGCCGGAGAGAGACCCAGTACTTC
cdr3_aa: CASSSYWRGRRETQYF

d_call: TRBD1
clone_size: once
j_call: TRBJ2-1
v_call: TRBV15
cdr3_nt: TGTGCCACCAGCAGACCGGGACAGGGCACCTACAATGAGCAGTTCTTC
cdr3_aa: CATSRPGQGTYNEQFF

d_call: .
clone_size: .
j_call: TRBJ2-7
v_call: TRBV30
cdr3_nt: TGTGCCTGGAGAAGGGAGACCTACGAGCAGTACTTC
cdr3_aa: CAWRRETYEQYF

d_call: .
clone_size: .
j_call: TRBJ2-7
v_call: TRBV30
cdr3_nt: TGTGCCTGGAGTCTAGGCTCCTACGAGCAGTACTTC
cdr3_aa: CAWSLGSYEQYF

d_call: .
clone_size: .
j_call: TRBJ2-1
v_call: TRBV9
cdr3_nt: TGTGCCAGCAGCGTAGGGGGGGTCAATGAGCAGTTCTTC
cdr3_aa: CASSVGGVNEQFF

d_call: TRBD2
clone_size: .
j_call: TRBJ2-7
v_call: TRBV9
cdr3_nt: TGTGCCAGCAGCGTAGGGGAGTATATGGGGGGGAGCTCCTACGAGCAGTACTTC
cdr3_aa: CASSVGEYMGGSSYEQYF

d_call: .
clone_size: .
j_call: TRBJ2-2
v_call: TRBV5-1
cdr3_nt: TGCGCCAGCAGCTTGGGACTCCGTAACACCGGGGAGCTGTTTTTT
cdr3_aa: CASSLGLRNTGELFF

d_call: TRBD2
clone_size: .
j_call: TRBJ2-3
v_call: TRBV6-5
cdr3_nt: TGTGCCAGCAGTTTTGGACTAGCGGGAAGGTCGGATACGCAGTATTTT
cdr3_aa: CASSFGLAGRSDTQYF

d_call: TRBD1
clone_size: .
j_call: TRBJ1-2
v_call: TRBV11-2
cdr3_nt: TGTGCCAGCAGCTTAGATAGGGGACAGGGGAAGGGCTACACCTTC
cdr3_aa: CASSLDRGQGKGYTF

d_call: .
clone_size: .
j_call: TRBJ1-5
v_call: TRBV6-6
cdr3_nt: TGTGCCAGCAGGACGGGGGGGGTGAATCAGCCCCAGCATTTT
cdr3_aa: CASRTGGVNQPQHF

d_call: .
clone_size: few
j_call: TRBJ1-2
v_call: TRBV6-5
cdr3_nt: TGTGCCAGCAGTTCCCGGGGGGGGGTTTGGTATGGCTACACCTTC
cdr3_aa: CASSSRGGVWYGYTF

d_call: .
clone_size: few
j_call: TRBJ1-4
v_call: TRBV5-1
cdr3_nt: TGCGCCAGCAGCTTGTCACAGGTGGATGAAAAACTGTTTTTT
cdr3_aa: CASSLSQVDEKLFF

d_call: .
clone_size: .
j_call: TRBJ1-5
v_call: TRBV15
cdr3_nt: TGTGCCACCAGCAGAGGACGAGGAAGCAATCAGCCCCAGCATTTT
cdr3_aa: CATSRGRGSNQPQHF

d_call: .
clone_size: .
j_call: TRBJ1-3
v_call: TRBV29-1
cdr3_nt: TGCAGCGTTGCCCCTCGACAGAACTCTGGAAACACCATATATTTT
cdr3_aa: CSVAPRQNSGNTIYF

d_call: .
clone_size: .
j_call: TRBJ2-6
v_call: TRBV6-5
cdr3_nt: TGTGCCAGCAGTTACAGCTGGGCCCCGGGGGCCAACGTCCTGACTTTC
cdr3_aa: CASSYSWAPGANVLTF

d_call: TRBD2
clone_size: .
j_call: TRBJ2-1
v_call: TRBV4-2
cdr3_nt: TGTGCCAGCAGCCAAGATGTAGGCGGGGGGGGCCGGGATGAGCAGTTCTTC
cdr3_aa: CASSQDVGGGGRDEQFF

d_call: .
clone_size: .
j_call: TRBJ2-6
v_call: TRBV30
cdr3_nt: TGTGCCGGGGGGGGCGGGGCAGCGGGGGCCAACGTCCTGACTTTC
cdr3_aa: CAGGGGAAGANVLTF

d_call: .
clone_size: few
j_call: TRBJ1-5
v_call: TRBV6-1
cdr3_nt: TGTGCCAGCAGTGAATATCGCTATAGCAATCAGCCCCAGCATTTT
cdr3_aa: CASSEYRYSNQPQHF

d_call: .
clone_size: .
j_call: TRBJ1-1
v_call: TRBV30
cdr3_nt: TGTGCCTGGGGCAAGAGGGGGGGCACTGAAGCTTTCTTT
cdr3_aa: CAWGKRGGTEAFF

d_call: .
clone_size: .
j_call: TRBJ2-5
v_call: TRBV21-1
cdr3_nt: TGTGCCAGCGATACGGTCGGACTCTCCAGTGGACAAGAGACCCAGTACTTC
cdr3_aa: CASDTVGLSSGQETQYF

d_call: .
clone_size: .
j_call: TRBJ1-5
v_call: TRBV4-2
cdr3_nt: TGTGCCAGCAGCCAAGTACACAGCAATGATCAGCCCCAGCATTTT
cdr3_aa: CASSQVHSNDQPQHF

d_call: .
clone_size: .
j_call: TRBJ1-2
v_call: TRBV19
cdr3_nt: TGTGCCAGTAGTGGAGCTAACTATGGCTACACCTTC
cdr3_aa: CASSGANYGYTF

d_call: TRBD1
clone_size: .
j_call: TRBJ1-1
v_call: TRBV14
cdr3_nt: TGTGCCAGCAGCTTTCACAGGGGGAACACTGAAGCTTTCTTT
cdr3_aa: CASSFHRGNTEAFF

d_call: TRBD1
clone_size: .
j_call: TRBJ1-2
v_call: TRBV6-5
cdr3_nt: TGTGCCAGCAGCTACGGGACAGGGAATGGCTACACCTTC
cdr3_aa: CASSYGTGNGYTF

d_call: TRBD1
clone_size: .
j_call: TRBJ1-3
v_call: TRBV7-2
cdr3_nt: TGTGCCAGCAGCTTGGACAGGGGATCAGGAAACACCATATATTTT
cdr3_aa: CASSLDRGSGNTIYF

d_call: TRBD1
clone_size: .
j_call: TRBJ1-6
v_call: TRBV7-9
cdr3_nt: TGTGCCAGCAGCACACCAGACAGGGTTGGGTCACCCCTCCACTTT
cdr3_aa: CASSTPDRVGSPLHF

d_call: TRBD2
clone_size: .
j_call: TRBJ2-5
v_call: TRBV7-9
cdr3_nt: TGTGCCAGCAGCTTAGGCGGGGGGCTGCGGGAGACCCAGTACTTC
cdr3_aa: CASSLGGGLRETQYF

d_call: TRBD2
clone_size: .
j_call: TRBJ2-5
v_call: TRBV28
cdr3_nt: TGTGCCTCCGAAGGACTAGCGGAAGAGACCCAGTACTTC
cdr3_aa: CASEGLAEETQYF